The 28 T cell receptor beta chains in this list originate from one sample, sequenced in a study of cytomegalovirus exposure and HLA in healthy donors. This PCR relied on a set of 60 Vbeta primers and 13 Jbeta primers. Libraries were prepared by immunoSEQ multiplex PCR; TCRdb keeps only in-frame clonotypes and omits some of them. The data contain about 190,000 clones, roughly 80% of them seen just once; the ten biggest clones take up over 1.5%. Sequenced: PBMCs. These receptors came from a woman in her late teens or twenties in good health and CMV-seronegative.

The gene calls are TRBV4-1 and TRBJ2-1; 7 nucleotides line up with TRBD2. The germline V gene encodes CDR1 MGHRA and CDR2 YSYEKL. With V trimmed by 0 bases and J by 2 bases, 1 base remained unmatched. The CDR3 has 15 residues. CDR3 coding DNA: TGCGCCAGCAGCCAAGAGGCGGGGGCCTACAATGAGCAGTTCTTC. It is translated as CASSQEAGAYNEQFF.

As to this clone: Mismatch with germline at one junction end may stem from a read error. The chain employs TRBV2 and TRBJ2-2; TRBD2 agrees at 8 bases. There are 15 residues in the CDR3. CDR1 and CDR2 from the germline V gene are SNHLY and FYNNEI. CDR3 in amino acids: CAGSRSGLEGGELFF. The CDR3 nucleotides are TGTGCCGGCAGCCGTTCGGGACTAGAAGGCGGGGAGCTGTTTTTT.

This clone was seen only once. The chain links TRBV5-1 to TRBJ2-7; the match to TRBD1 covers 10 bases. Per the germline V gene, CDR1 is SGHRS and CDR2 is YFSETQ. This CDR3 is 15 amino acids long. V lost 0 bases and J lost 5; bases outside the gene matches: 5. The CDR3 protein is CASSLGDRGRNEQYF. The CDR3 DNA follows: TGCGCCAGCAGCTTGGGGGACAGGGGCCGGAACGAGCAGTACTTC.

The chain is built from TRBV5-6 and TRBJ1-2; possibly TRBD1 for D (6 bases). Germline V CDR1 and CDR2: SGHDT, YYEEEE. The V end was cut by 0 bases, the J end by 4 bases, with 19 bases between. The CDR3 consists of 17 residues. CDR3 in amino acids: CASSLGGWGQTAYGYTF. The CDR3 DNA is TGTGCCAGCAGCTTGGGTGGTTGGGGGCAGACCGCCTATGGCTACACCTTC.

The chain combines TRBV5-1 with TRBJ1-2; TRBD1 matches 8 bases. CDR1 is SGHRS and CDR2 is YFSETQ in the germline V gene. The CDR3 is 15 residues long. The V and J ends lost 4 bases and 2 bases, in that order; junction bases with no gene match: 7. CDR3 nucleotide sequence: TGCGCCAGCAGCCTAACAGGGGGTGACAACTATGGCTACACCTTC. Its protein product is CASSLTGGDNYGYTF.

The chain combines TRBV18 with TRBJ1-1; perhaps TRBD1 as D (5 bases). Trimming removed 3 bases at V and 5 bases at J, with 22 bases between. Germline lookup yields CDR1 KGHSH and CDR2 LQKENI. This CDR3 comprises 17 residues. The CDR3 coding sequence is TGTGCCAGCTCACCTCGATCGATACCCGGGGGTCGGACTGAAGCTTTCTTT. Amino acids: CASSPRSIPGGRTEAFF. Looking up the rest from reference TRBV18 and TRBJ1-1 gives the full variable domain: NAGVMQNPRHLVRRRGQEARLRCSPMKGHSHVYWYRQLPEEGLKFMVYLQKENIIDESGMPKERFSAEFPKEGPSILRIQQVVRGDSAAYFCASSPRSIPGGRTEAFFGQGTRLTVV.

The chain joins TRBV28 to TRBJ1-5; TRBD1 matches 7 bases. Germline trimming cut 8 bases from V and 3 bases from J; bases unmatched to any gene: 4. Germline V CDR1 and CDR2: MDHEN, SYDVKM. The CDR3 runs 13 residues. The CDR3 region has the DNA TGTGCCAGCCTGACAGGGATCAATCAGCCCCAGCATTTT. It codes for CASLTGINQPQHF.

This chain joins TRBV6-1 and TRBJ1-2; 10 bases fit TRBD1. Germline V gene sequence: CDR1 MNHNS, CDR2 SASEGT. The CDR3 is 15 amino acids. The J segment lost 4 bases and the V segment lost 6 bases, leaving 8 bases of the junction unmatched. The CDR3 coding sequence is TGTGCCAGCAGGACCGGGACAGGGGATACCTATGGCTACACCTTC. Protein: CASRTGTGDTYGYTF.

This chain joins TRBV28 and TRBJ2-4; D perhaps matches TRBD1 (6 bases). CDR1 and CDR2 from the germline V gene are MDHEN and SYDVKM. The V end lost 6 bases, the J end lost 0 bases, and 12 bases lay between the germline ends. CDR3 size: 15 residues. This CDR3 is CASRRTALAKNIQYF. CDR3 DNA: TGTGCCAGCAGACGGACAGCCTTAGCCAAAAACATTCAGTACTTC.

The CDR3 nucleotides read TGTGCCAGCAGCTTACAACGGAGCAACACTGAAGCTTTCTTT. Protein sequence: CASSLQRSNTEAFF. The genes are TRBV7-3 and TRBJ1-1; D unresolved. V was cut by 2 bases and J by 2 bases, with 9 bases left in between. CDR1 SGHTA and CDR2 FQGTGA come from the germline V gene. The CDR3 sequence is 14 residues long.

The chain joins TRBV6-1 to TRBJ2-7; TRBD2 matches at 8 bases. The CDR3 contains 16 residues. Unmatched junction bases numbered 10, after V lost 4 bases and J lost 2 bases. CDR1 and CDR2 from the germline V gene are MNHNS and SASEGT. CDR3 sequence reads: CASSAPGRGLPYEQYF. As DNA, the CDR3 is TGTGCCAGCAGTGCCCCCGGGAGGGGCCTACCCTACGAGCAGTACTTC.

This rearrangement joins TRBV2 to TRBJ1-1, with TRBD1 matching 7 bases. The germline gives CDR1 SNHLY, CDR2 FYNNEI. After removal of 6 bases from V and 1 base from J, the junction contained 2 bases not matched to a gene. This CDR3 spans 13 amino acids. CDR3 in DNA: TGTGCCAGCAGCCGACAGGGGAACACTGAAGCTTTCTTT. Protein product: CASSRQGNTEAFF.

The CDR3 loop reads CASTPGLAVGRETQYF. The CDR3 DNA sequence: TGTGCCAGCACACCGGGACTAGCAGTGGGGCGGGAGACCCAGTACTTC. The rearrangement joins TRBV19 to TRBJ2-5; 9 bases map to TRBD2. The CDR3 runs to 16 residues. The V gene's germline CDR1 is LNHDA and CDR2 SQIVND (reference sequence). V was clipped by 9 bases and J by 5 bases; unmatched bases: 16.

The chain joins TRBV19 to TRBJ1-3; TRBD1 is a possible D gene (5 bases). The CDR3 contains 17 residues. Germline V lookup: CDR1 LNHDA, CDR2 SQIVND (reference sequence). V was shortened by 3 bases and J by 1 base, with 16 bases between the two germline ends. The CDR3 loop reads CASSISGGPTSGNTIYF. The CDR3 nucleotides read TGTGCCAGTAGTATTAGCGGGGGACCAACATCTGGAAACACCATATATTTT.

V gene TRBV18 combines with J gene TRBJ1-4; no definite D call. V shed 0 bases and J shed 5 bases, with 10 bases lying between them. This CDR3 is built from 15 residues. Germline V gene data show CDR1 as KGHSH and CDR2 as LQKENI. CDR3 residues: CASSPPTSENEKLFF. The CDR3 DNA follows: TGTGCCAGCTCACCACCCACCAGCGAGAATGAAAAACTGTTTTTT.

In its sample, this clone was seen a few times. This sequence joins TRBV11-2 and TRBJ2-7; 11 bases line up with TRBD2. V lost 5 bases and J lost 1; bases outside the gene matches: 10. This CDR3 is built from 17 residues. The germline V gene encodes CDR1 SGHAT and CDR2 FQNNGV. CDR3 in amino acids: CASSKTLAGAPSYEQYF. Written as DNA, the CDR3 is TGTGCCAGCAGCAAGACACTAGCGGGGGCTCCTTCCTACGAGCAGTACTTC.

V usage is TRBV28 and J usage is TRBJ2-7, with TRBD1 as a possible D gene (6 bases). CDR3 length equals 14 residues. The V gene's germline CDR1 is MDHEN and CDR2 SYDVKM. Trimming took 4 bases from V and 3 from J, leaving 13 bases between them. The CDR3 spells CASSYTGSVYEQYF. The CDR3 region has the DNA TGTGCCAGCAGTTATACAGGGTCAGTCTACGAGCAGTACTTC.

This clone was seen once. V and J are TRBV5-1 and TRBJ1-4, with TRBD1 matching 7 bases. This CDR3 region has 16 residues. Germline V gives CDR1 SGHRS, CDR2 YFSETQ. V shed 4 bases, J shed 8 bases, and the junction held 14 bases outside the gene matches. Here the CDR3 reads CASSTTSTGRDEKLFF. CDR3 nucleotide sequence: TGCGCCAGCAGCACAACCTCGACAGGGCGAGACGAAAAACTGTTTTTT.

The rearrangement joins TRBV28 to TRBJ2-6, with 8 bases aligning to TRBD1. Germline V CDR1 and CDR2: MDHEN, SYDVKM. The CDR3 consists of 16 residues. V shed 6 bases and J 2 bases; nucleotides not matched to a gene: 6. As DNA, the CDR3 is TGTGCCAGCAGACCTGACAGGGGTGCTGGGGCCAACGTCCTGACTTTC. This sequence encodes CASRPDRGAGANVLTF.

The V gene is TRBV2, the J gene TRBJ1-2, with D perhaps matching TRBD1 (6 bases). Trimming stripped 1 base from V and 5 bases from J, with 11 bases between. In germline, CDR1 is SNHLY, CDR2 FYNNEI. This CDR3 spans 14 amino acids. The chain's CDR3 is CASSEDGGAYGYTF. CDR3 sequence (DNA): TGTGCCAGCAGTGAAGATGGGGGGGCATATGGCTACACCTTC.

This clone has just a few counts. The J gene is TRBJ2-7, the V gene TRBV9; 10 bases align to TRBD2. With 5 bases clipped from V and 1 base from J, the junction kept 15 bases outside the gene matches. The CDR3 is 18 residues long. CDR1 is SGDLS and CDR2 is YYNGEE in the germline V gene. The CDR3 nucleotides are TGTGCCAGCAGTGCTGGCCCCGGGACTAGCGCACTTTCCTACGAGCAGTACTTC. Encoded protein: CASSAGPGTSALSYEQYF. The full variable domain, in which reference TRBV9 and TRBJ2-7 provide the parts outside the CDR3, is DSGVTQTPKHLITATGQRVTLRCSPRSGDLSVYWYQQSLDQGLQFLIQYYNGEERAKGNILERFSAQQFPDLHSELNLSSLELGDSALYFCASSAGPGTSALSYEQYFGPGTRLTVT.

There are a few counts of this clone. The V gene is TRBV6-5, the J gene TRBJ1-5; D is unresolved. The ends were cut back, 4 bases at V and 6 bases at J, with 10 bases in the middle. The CDR3 is made up of 13 amino acids. Germline lookup yields CDR1 MNHEY and CDR2 SVGAGI. This CDR3 reads CASSSAGRQPQHF. As DNA, the CDR3 is TGTGCCAGCAGTTCAGCAGGTCGTCAGCCCCAGCATTTT.

This chain joins TRBV4-3 and TRBJ2-1; 15 bases are a match to TRBD2. The CDR3 is 16 amino acids. Germline V gene data show CDR1 as LGHNA and CDR2 as YSLEER. The J segment lost 8 bases and the V segment lost 4 bases, leaving 6 bases of the junction unmatched. DNA of the CDR3: TGCGCCAGCAGCCTAGAAGGGACTAGCGGGAGGCATGAGCAGTTCTTC. It translates to CASSLEGTSGRHEQFF.

V usage is TRBV7-9 and J usage is TRBJ2-7; TRBD1 agrees at 9 bases. The CDR3 loop spans 14 amino acids. Germline V gene sequence: CDR1 SEHNR, CDR2 FQNEAQ (reference sequence). Losses at the gene ends were 5 bases for V and 6 bases for J; bases not matched to a gene: 8. The DNA of the CDR3 is TGTGCCAGCAGCCTCGGGACAGGGCCCTCCGAGCAGTACTTC. Translated: CASSLGTGPSEQYF. The whole variable domain, remainder taken from reference TRBV7-9 and TRBJ2-7, is DTGVSQNPRHKITKRGQNVTFRCDPISEHNRLYWYRQTLGQGPEFLTYFQNEAQLEKSRLLSDRFSAERPKGSFSTLEIQRTEQGDSAMYLCASSLGTGPSEQYFGPGTRLTVT.

The chain is built from TRBV5-4 and TRBJ1-2; 7 positions match TRBD1. Trimming removed 4 bases from V and 4 bases from J; junction bases left unmatched: 4. Germline-derived CDR1 and CDR2 are SGHNT and YYREEE (reference sequence). The CDR3 is made up of 13 amino acids. The CDR3 loop is CASSADRVYGYTF. The CDR3 nucleotides read TGTGCCAGCAGCGCAGACAGGGTCTATGGCTACACCTTC.

V and J are TRBV30 and TRBJ2-7; 10 nucleotides agree with TRBD2. CDR3 length: 16 amino acids. Germline CDR1 GTSNPN, CDR2 SVGIG (reference sequence). Losses at the gene ends were 1 base for V and 5 bases for J; bases not matched to a gene: 11. Here the CDR3 reads CAWSEVGSGRSHEQYF. CDR3 sequence (DNA): TGTGCCTGGAGTGAGGTTGGTAGCGGGAGGTCTCACGAGCAGTACTTC. Filled out from reference TRBV30 and TRBJ2-7, the complete variable domain reads SQTIHQWPATLVQPVGSPLSLECTVEGTSNPNLYWYRQAAGRGLQLLFYSVGIGQISSEVPQNLSASRPQDRQFILSSKKLLLSDSGFYLCAWSEVGSGRSHEQYFGPGTRLTVT.

The rearrangement links TRBV5-6 to TRBJ1-5, with D possibly TRBD1 on 6 matching bases. The germline V and J ends were trimmed by 4 bases and 1 base, with 15 bases remaining between them. Germline CDR1 is SGHDT and CDR2 is YYEEEE. The CDR3 is made up of 16 amino acids. CDR3 DNA: TGTGCCAGCAGCGCAACAGGGACCTTAAGCAATCAGCCCCAGCATTTT. It codes for CASSATGTLSNQPQHF.

Of note for this clone: A read error may account for a junction end that differs from germline. This chain joins TRBV7-2 and TRBJ2-1, with TRBD2 matching 10 bases. This CDR3 spans 15 amino acids. From germline, CDR1 is SGHTA and CDR2 FQGNSA. The CDR3 is CASSSDPGLAATKIF. In DNA, the CDR3 is TGTGCCAGCAGCTCCGACCCCGGACTAGCGGCAACCAAGATCTTC.